This T cell receptor (beta chain) emerged from a study of blood T cells in healthy people across ages. About the study: With template switching, about one barcoded beta molecule was captured per two T cells. The study, taken as a whole, reports: Aged donors had fewer naive CD4+ cells and lower diversity than long-lived donors.

CDR1 is SGHTA and CDR2 is FQGNSA in the germline V gene. This CDR3 is 13 amino acids long. V was clipped by 4 bases and J by 6 bases, with 10 bases between them. This clonotype was picked up many times. What it recognizes is unknown. The authors ran a second PCR of about 6 to 11 cycles using a sample-barcoded 5' primer and a J-beta primer mix. One entry per CDR3 protein results from TCRdb running MiXCR on the 5' RACE reads. The sample contains 700,000 to 950,000 distinct CDR3 sequences, approximately 43% of which appear only once. The chain is built from TRBV7-2 and TRBJ2-1; D gene ambiguous. Sequencing was done on a sample of blood. This clonotype was obtained from a woman aged 60 to 75 in good health. CDR3 nucleotide sequence: TGTGCCAGCAGCTCGTTATGGGGCAATGAGCAGTTCTTC. Protein product: CASSSLWGNEQFF. Supplemented by reference TRBV7-2 and TRBJ2-1, the full variable domain reads GAGVSQSPSNKVTEKGKDVELRCDPISGHTALYWYRQSLGQGLEFLIYFQGNSAPDKSGLPSDRFSAERTGGSVSTLTIQRTQQEDSAVYLCASSSLWGNEQFFGPGTRLTVL.